Given below is one T cell receptor (beta chain) in context. This sample was included in a study of shared clonotypes between healthy human individuals. Only in-frame clones appear in the TCRdb table, and some are missing; sequencing was by immunoSEQ multiplex PCR. This table has about 2.3 million clones, less than 95% appearing once. This CDR3 is 17 amino acids long. CDR1 and CDR2 from the germline V gene are SEHNR and FQNEAQ (reference sequence). V lost 5 bases to trimming and J lost 0 bases; unmatched junction nucleotides: 9. The source material was naive CD4+ T cells from PBMCs. Subset noted: CD45RA+ positively selected. This receptor was taken from a man aged 18-30 years in good health. Some clones in this sample may be carry-over from other donors' samples. The chain uses TRBV7-9 and TRBJ1-3; 8 nucleotides agree with TRBD1. The CDR3 protein is CASSLPWTGLSGNTIYF. CDR3 DNA: TGTGCCAGCAGCCTACCTTGGACAGGGCTCTCTGGAAACACCATATATTTT. The entire variable domain, with the rest obtained from reference TRBV7-9 and TRBJ1-3, is as follows: DTGVSQNPRHKITKRGQNVTFRCDPISEHNRLYWYRQTLGQGPEFLTYFQNEAQLEKSRLLSDRFSAERPKGSFSTLEIQRTEQGDSAMYLCASSLPWTGLSGNTIYFGEGSWLTVV.